These T cell receptor beta chains were read from a single sample in a study of beta chain features in type 1 diabetes. TCRdb's copy holds only in-frame clones and misses some; the assay was immunoSEQ multiplex PCR. Of about 360,000 clones detected, roughly 12% appear once; the ten largest clones hold 0.015% to 0.02%. The sample consisted of naive CD4+ T cells from blood. These receptors were collected from a man aged 18 to 29 in good health. Each CDR3 is given with its conserved first and last residue. The D gene is left open where the match is weak. Clone size appears in some rows only: once, few, many, or a class for an expanded clone.

j_call v_call clone_size d_call cdr3_aa cdr3_nt
TRBJ1-1 TRBV30 - TRBD1 CAWTIRATGGTEAFF TGTGCCTGGACCATTAGGGCAACAGGGGGGACTGAAGCTTTCTTT
TRBJ2-6 TRBV7-3 - - CASSLTGGSGANVLTF TGTGCCAGCAGCTTAACGGGGGGCTCTGGGGCCAACGTCCTGACTTTC
TRBJ1-2 TRBV7-2 - - CASSLESTGVYGYTF TGTGCCAGCAGCTTAGAGTCCACCGGGGTTTATGGCTACACCTTC
TRBJ1-2 TRBV5-1 - TRBD1 CASSLAGTGKDGYTF TGCGCCAGCAGCTTGGCAGGGACAGGGAAGGATGGCTACACCTTC
TRBJ2-5 TRBV7-9 many - CASRFGSQETQYF TGTGCCAGCAGGTTTGGCAGCCAAGAGACCCAGTACTTC
TRBJ2-7 TRBV7-8 - TRBD1 CASSSRAGGLSYEQYF TGTGCCAGCAGCTCCCGGGCAGGGGGTCTCTCCTACGAGCAGTACTTC
TRBJ2-7 TRBV28 - TRBD2 CASSLPGGPPEQYF TGTGCCAGCAGTTTGCCGGGGGGGCCTCCCGAGCAGTACTTC
TRBJ1-6 TRBV30 few TRBD1 CAWRQTGVALHF TGTGCCTGGAGACAGACAGGGGTAGCCCTCCACTTT
TRBJ1-2 TRBV5-4 - TRBD1 CASSPHFTGTGYGYTF TGTGCCAGCAGCCCGCACTTCACCGGGACAGGCTATGGCTACACCTTC
TRBJ2-3 TRBV6-6 - TRBD2 CASRNTGGPADTQYF TGTGCCAGCAGGAACACGGGGGGGCCAGCCGATACGCAGTATTTT
TRBJ2-2 TRBV18 few TRBD1 CASSPASGTGDTGELFF TGTGCCAGCTCACCAGCCTCCGGGACAGGGGACACCGGGGAGCTGTTTTTT
TRBJ1-2 TRBV9 - - CASSVEAVLGGYTF TGTGCCAGCAGCGTAGAGGCGGTCCTAGGTGGCTACACCTTC
TRBJ2-2 TRBV25-1 few TRBD1 CASSGPGTGDTGELFF TGTGCCAGCAGTGGTCCCGGGACAGGGGACACCGGGGAGCTGTTTTTT
TRBJ2-7 TRBV7-2 - TRBD2 CASSLLPGLAGAEQYF TGTGCCAGCAGCTTACTACCGGGACTAGCGGGAGCCGAGCAGTACTTC
TRBJ2-7 TRBV6-1 few TRBD1 CASSIRDRPTYEQYF TGTGCCAGCAGTATTCGGGACAGGCCTACCTACGAGCAGTACTTC
TRBJ1-4 TRBV4-1 few - CASSQRQLNEKLFF TGCGCCAGCAGCCAGCGACAACTTAATGAAAAACTGTTTTTT
TRBJ1-2 TRBV20-1 few - CSANYGRGYTF TGCAGTGCTAACTACGGGAGGGGCTACACCTTC
TRBJ2-7 TRBV10-3 - - CAISEIVLSYEQYF TGTGCCATCAGTGAGATAGTCCTTTCCTACGAGCAGTACTTC
TRBJ2-7 TRBV27 - TRBD1 CASRPQGRRYEQYF TGTGCCAGCAGACCACAGGGGCGCAGGTACGAGCAGTACTTC
TRBJ2-1 TRBV7-2 - TRBD2 CASSSRGGGTYEQFF TGTGCCAGCAGCTCCCGGGGGGGAGGGACCTATGAGCAGTTCTTC
TRBJ2-7 TRBV28 few TRBD2 CASSPRLAGVSEQYF TGTGCCAGCAGTCCTAGACTAGCGGGAGTCTCCGAGCAGTACTTC
TRBJ1-1 TRBV25-1 - TRBD1 CASSSTGGNTEAFF TGTGCCAGCAGTTCTACAGGGGGCAACACTGAAGCTTTCTTT
TRBJ2-2 TRBV29-1 few TRBD2 CSVERAGAGELFF TGCAGCGTTGAAAGAGCGGGGGCTGGGGAGCTGTTTTTT
TRBJ2-7 TRBV7-2 - TRBD2 CASSLEGTSAHEQYF TGTGCCAGCAGCTTAGAAGGGACTAGCGCCCACGAGCAGTACTTC
TRBJ2-3 TRBV18 few - CASSPGLGTDTQYF TGTGCCAGCTCACCCGGACTGGGAACAGATACGCAGTATTTT
TRBJ1-5 TRBV6-5 - - CASSGGLHQPQHF TGTGCCAGTTCGGGGGGTCTCCATCAGCCCCAGCATTTT
TRBJ2-5 TRBV7-2 few - CASSLIASVQETQYF TGTGCCAGCAGCTTAATTGCTTCAGTACAAGAGACCCAGTACTTC
TRBJ1-1 TRBV7-6 few TRBD1 CASSGQGRNTEAFF TGTGCCAGCAGCGGACAGGGCAGGAACACTGAAGCTTTCTTT
TRBJ2-3 TRBV7-3 few TRBD1 CASSLQGARSDTQYF TGTGCCAGCAGCTTACAGGGGGCGCGGAGTGATACGCAGTATTTT
TRBJ2-7 TRBV28 few TRBD2 CASSAHGAGGIYEQYF TGTGCCAGCAGTGCCCACGGGGCGGGGGGGATTTACGAGCAGTACTTC
TRBJ1-2 TRBV20-1 - - CSAREGGYTF TGCAGTGCAAGGGAGGGCGGCTACACCTTC
TRBJ1-2 TRBV14 - TRBD1 CASSLYTGTGAEGYTF TGTGCCAGCAGCCTCTACACCGGGACAGGGGCTGAAGGCTACACCTTC
TRBJ1-2 TRBV7-2 few - CASSLVGLTNYGYTF TGTGCCAGCAGCTTAGTGGGACTAACTAACTATGGCTACACCTTC
TRBJ2-7 TRBV27 few - CASSSTGTYEQYF TGTGCCAGCAGTTCAACCGGGACCTACGAGCAGTACTTC
TRBJ1-2 TRBV6-1 few - CASRDTNYGYTF TGTGCCAGCAGGGACACTAACTATGGCTACACCTTC
TRBJ2-7 TRBV30 - - CAWSVRRFSYEQYF TGTGCCTGGAGTGTGCGGCGGTTCTCCTACGAGCAGTACTTC
TRBJ2-1 TRBV7-2 few - CASSLVIMGTNEQFF TGTGCCAGCAGCTTAGTAATAATGGGGACAAATGAGCAGTTCTTC
TRBJ1-4 TRBV7-3 - TRBD1 CASSLGTGGNEKLFF TGTGCCAGCAGCTTGGGGACAGGGGGTAATGAAAAACTGTTTTTT
TRBJ1-2 TRBV30 - TRBD1 CAWSAPRTGSLWGYTF TGTGCCTGGAGTGCCCCCCGGACAGGGTCTTTGTGGGGCTACACCTTC
TRBJ2-1 TRBV7-7 few - CASSFAVYNEQFF TGTGCTAGCAGCTTTGCAGTTTACAATGAGCAGTTCTTC
TRBJ1-1 TRBV5-1 few - CASSRGNTEAFF TGCGCCAGCAGCCGAGGGAACACTGAAGCTTTCTTT
TRBJ2-1 TRBV23-1 many - CASSHGYNEQFF TGCGCCAGCAGTCACGGCTACAATGAGCAGTTCTTC
TRBJ1-5 TRBV28 - TRBD1 CASTPGQGSNQPQHF TGTGCCAGCACGCCGGGACAGGGGAGCAATCAGCCCCAGCATTTT
TRBJ2-1 TRBV30 few TRBD1 CAWAGGNEQFF TGTGCCTGGGCAGGGGGCAATGAGCAGTTCTTC
TRBJ2-7 TRBV7-2 - - CASSLPPGSSYEQYF TGTGCCAGCAGCCTCCCCCCGGGTAGCTCCTACGAGCAGTACTTC
TRBJ2-5 TRBV5-4 - - CASSSPRGARQETQYF TGTGCCAGCAGCTCGCCCCGGGGGGCGCGCCAAGAGACCCAGTACTTC
TRBJ2-4 TRBV5-4 few TRBD2 CASSPIAGNIQYF TGTGCCAGCAGCCCTATAGCGGGGAACATTCAGTACTTC
TRBJ2-5 TRBV5-4 - - CASSPPGGNGQETQYF TGTGCCAGCAGCCCCCCCGGGGGTAATGGGCAAGAGACCCAGTACTTC
TRBJ2-7 TRBV19 few TRBD1 CASGRQGSYEQYF TGTGCCAGTGGGAGACAGGGCTCCTACGAGCAGTACTTC
TRBJ2-7 TRBV27 - - CASSLGVGPIVTYEQYF TGTGCCAGCAGTTTAGGAGTAGGCCCCATCGTCACCTACGAGCAGTACTTC
TRBJ2-2 TRBV30 few - CAWSDARGTDATGELFF TGTGCCTGGAGTGACGCCCGGGGGACAGATGCTACCGGGGAGCTGTTTTTT
TRBJ2-1 TRBV19 - - CASSISGLNEQFF TGTGCCAGTAGTATAAGTGGCCTCAATGAGCAGTTCTTC
TRBJ2-5 TRBV9 - TRBD1 CASSVRQGQETQYF TGTGCCAGCAGCGTCCGACAGGGACAAGAGACCCAGTACTTC
TRBJ2-7 TRBV18 - - CASSPSGAGPYEQYF TGTGCCAGCTCACCGAGCGGAGCTGGCCCCTACGAGCAGTACTTC
TRBJ1-5 TRBV30 few - CACHTGQLNQPQHF TGTGCCTGCCATACAGGACAGCTCAATCAGCCCCAGCATTTT
TRBJ1-5 TRBV6-1 - - CASTVRVGNQPQHF TGTGCCAGCACCGTCAGGGTAGGAAATCAGCCCCAGCATTTT